These 4 T cell receptor beta chains were sequenced from one sample in a study of cytomegalovirus exposure and HLA in healthy donors. Both 60 Vbeta primers and 13 Jbeta primers went into the PCR. Libraries were prepared by immunoSEQ multiplex PCR; TCRdb keeps only in-frame clonotypes and omits some of them. Found here are approximately 100,000 clones, 65% to 80% of them singletons; the top ten hold around 3%. The specimen was PBMCs. Receptors were obtained from a male donor in good health and CMV-seropositive.

The CDR3 loop reads CASSDATGPYGYTF. The CDR3 DNA reads as TGTGCCAGCAGCGACGCAACAGGTCCCTATGGCTACACCTTC. V gene TRBV4-2 combines with J gene TRBJ1-2, with D tentatively TRBD1 (5 bases). Trimming shortened V by 5 bases and J by 4 bases, and 14 bases separated the two germline ends. The CDR3 loop spans 14 amino acids. Germline V CDR1 and CDR2: LGHNA, YNFKEQ.

In DNA, the CDR3 is TGTGCCAGCACCCCCCGACTAGCGAACACCGGGGAGCTGTTTTTT. As protein: CASTPRLANTGELFF. The chain employs TRBV7-2 and TRBJ2-2; the D gene is possibly TRBD2 (6 bases). V was clipped by 7 bases and J by 0 bases, with 12 bases between them. Germline V gene sequence: CDR1 SGHTA, CDR2 FQGNSA. The CDR3 sequence is 15 residues long.

This clone appeared a few times. The chain has TRBV18 and TRBJ2-1, with 11 bases matching TRBD2. The CDR3 sequence is 18 residues long. V was pared by 0 bases and J by 3 bases, with 7 bases of the junction left unmatched. Germline V gives CDR1 KGHSH, CDR2 LQKENI. This CDR3 reads CASSPPRGSGRGYNEQFF. CDR3 DNA: TGTGCCAGCTCACCACCGAGGGGTAGCGGGAGGGGCTACAATGAGCAGTTCTTC.

The rearrangement links TRBV9 to TRBJ1-1; no clear D. V gave up 0 bases and J gave up 1 base, with 7 bases separating them. The germline V gene encodes CDR1 SGDLS and CDR2 YYNGEE. The CDR3 has 14 amino acids. CDR3 loop: CASSVVGQNTEAFF. The CDR3 coding sequence is TGTGCCAGCAGCGTAGTTGGCCAGAACACTGAAGCTTTCTTT. Filled out from reference TRBV9 and TRBJ1-1, the complete variable domain reads DSGVTQTPKHLITATGQRVTLRCSPRSGDLSVYWYQQSLDQGLQFLIQYYNGEERAKGNILERFSAQQFPDLHSELNLSSLELGDSALYFCASSVVGQNTEAFFGQGTRLTVV.